Below, 21 T cell receptor beta chains from the same sample are listed, as sequenced in a study of T cells in localized non-small cell lung cancer. This table comes from immunoSEQ multiplex PCR, and its TCRdb copy is limited to in-frame clones, with some not included. This table holds roughly 58,000 clones, 75% to 85% found once. Here the sequenced sample was PBMCs, taken before any cancer treatment. The receptors stem from a man aged 35 to 69 with stage II lung adenocarcinoma.

In its sample, this clone was seen once. As DNA, the CDR3 is TGCGCCAGCAGCCCCCGGGACACAAGGAACACTGAAGCTTTCTTT. Encoded protein: CASSPRDTRNTEAFF. The chain is built from TRBV4-1 and TRBJ1-1; D is possibly TRBD1 (6 bases). V was clipped by 4 bases and J by 1 base, with 13 bases between them. In germline, CDR1 is MGHRA, CDR2 YSYEKL. The CDR3 sequence is 15 residues long.

The V and J genes are TRBV15 and TRBJ2-4; TRBD1 is a possible D gene (5 bases). Germline assignment: CDR1 LNHNV and CDR2 YYDKDF (reference sequence). Deletions cut 3 bases from V and 7 bases from J, with 16 bases between. This CDR3 is 15 amino acids long. CDR3 loop: CATSSGQGRNNIQYF. The CDR3 nucleotides are TGTGCCACCAGCAGCGGGCAGGGTCGAAACAACATTCAGTACTTC.

This sequence joins TRBV28 and TRBJ2-7, with TRBD1 identical over 8 bases. Looked up from germline, CDR1 is MDHEN and CDR2 is SYDVKM. V dropped 3 bases and J dropped 2; count of bases not matched to a gene: 3. This CDR3 contains 14 residues. CDR3: CASSLTGETYEQYF. CDR3 bases: TGTGCCAGCAGTTTGACAGGGGAGACCTACGAGCAGTACTTC.

This chain uses TRBV6-7 with TRBJ1-5, with D possibly TRBD1 on 6 matching bases. TRBV6-7 belongs to the ORF category, with a function that is uncertain. This CDR3 has 16 amino acids. V lost 0 bases to trimming and J lost 0 bases, with 9 bases between them. The CDR3 here is CASSYSTGYSNQPQHF. Written as DNA, the CDR3 is TGTGCCAGCAGTTACTCGACAGGTTATAGCAATCAGCCCCAGCATTTT.

About this clone itself: Other nucleotide sequences from this sample produce the same CDR3. Written as DNA, the CDR3 is TGCGCCAGCAGCCTCTCCCGGGAGACCCAGTACTTC. Translated: CASSLSRETQYF. The chain joins TRBV5-1 to TRBJ2-5; D not certain. This CDR3 has 12 amino acids. CDR1 is SGHRS, CDR2 YFSETQ, per germline. Trimming took off 4 bases at V and 5 bases at J, with 9 bases between the two ends.

This clone has a single count. This chain links TRBV5-5 with TRBJ2-7, with TRBD1 matching 8 bases. CDR1 and CDR2 from the germline V gene are SGHKS and YYEKEE (reference sequence). The CDR3 covers 15 residues. V dropped 4 bases and J dropped 9; count of bases not matched to a gene: 15. For the CDR3, the DNA is TGTGCCAGCAGCCAGACCGGACAGGGCGCGGCAGGGCAGTACTTC. Its translation: CASSQTGQGAAGQYF.

V and J are TRBV2 and TRBJ1-1; D is uncertain. Germline loops: CDR1 SNHLY, CDR2 FYNNEI. The CDR3 length is 13 residues. Trimming removed 7 bases at V and 1 base at J, with 10 bases between. For the CDR3, the DNA is TGTGCCAGCACGATCGGGGAGAACACTGAAGCTTTCTTT. This sequence encodes CASTIGENTEAFF.

The chain uses TRBV28 and TRBJ1-1; D is uncertain. The V end lost 3 bases, the J end lost 0 bases, and 8 bases lay between the germline ends. The CDR3 consists of 14 residues. Germline V gene data show CDR1 as MDHEN and CDR2 as SYDVKM. CDR3 DNA: TGTGCCAGCAGTTTGGTGGTTCTGAACACTGAAGCTTTCTTT. Protein sequence: CASSLVVLNTEAFF.

The J gene is TRBJ2-6, the V gene TRBV18, with D uncertain. Deletions cut 4 bases from V and 0 bases from J, with 13 bases between. The CDR3 contains 17 residues. Germline lookup yields CDR1 KGHSH and CDR2 LQKENI. This CDR3 is CASSQSKGFSGANVLTF. The CDR3 DNA sequence: TGTGCCAGCTCACAAAGCAAAGGCTTCTCTGGGGCCAACGTCCTGACTTTC.

This chain connects TRBV4-2 to TRBJ1-1, with a tentative D call TRBD1 (5 bases). CDR1 and CDR2 from the germline V gene are LGHNA and YNFKEQ. CDR3 size: 16 residues. Trimming took off 0 bases at V and 2 bases at J, with 13 bases between the two ends. Here the CDR3 reads CASSQEPGGANTEAFF. The CDR3 region has the DNA TGTGCCAGCAGCCAAGAACCGGGAGGGGCTAACACTGAAGCTTTCTTT.

V usage is TRBV7-2 and J usage is TRBJ2-7; TRBD1 matches 10 bases. Germline CDR1 is SGHTA and CDR2 is FQGNSA. Trimming took 3 bases from V and 3 from J; bases not matched to a gene: 5. The CDR3 covers 15 residues. CDR3 residues: CASSFLDRGNYEQYF. DNA of the CDR3: TGTGCCAGCAGCTTCCTGGACAGGGGGAACTACGAGCAGTACTTC.

J is TRBJ1-2 and V is TRBV27; TRBD1 agrees at 7 bases. Germline CDR1 and CDR2: MNHEY and SMNVEV (reference sequence). V trimming: 5 bases; J trimming: 3 bases; junction bases outside the gene matches: 12. The CDR3 contains 16 residues. The CDR3 nucleotides read TGTGCCAGCAGTCAAGACAGGGTGGTACCTTACTATGGCTACACCTTC. Protein product: CASSQDRVVPYYGYTF.

This chain uses TRBV7-9 with TRBJ2-5, with D hard to call. Germline loops: CDR1 SEHNR, CDR2 FQNEAQ (reference sequence). The CDR3 spans 12 residues. For the CDR3, the DNA is TGTGCGGAACGTGGGCAGGAAGAGACCCAGTACTTC. Its protein is CAERGQEETQYF.

The V and J genes are TRBV5-1 and TRBJ1-1; D unresolved. The V gene lost 0 bases and the J gene lost 4 bases, with 10 bases spanning the gap. Germline V gene data show CDR1 as SGHRS and CDR2 as YFSETQ. The CDR3 is 14 amino acids. DNA for the CDR3: TGCGCCAGCAGCTTGGAGAGGGTCGGCACTGAAGCTTTCTTT. It translates to CASSLERVGTEAFF.

The chain uses TRBV7-2 and TRBJ2-3; 10 positions match TRBD2. The length of the CDR3 is 14 residues. Germline values: CDR1 SGHTA, CDR2 FQGNSA. After removal of 6 bases from V and 6 bases from J, the junction contained 6 bases not matched to a gene. For the CDR3, the DNA is TGTGCCAGCAGGTTGACTAGCGGGTTCGATACGCAGTATTTT. Encoded protein: CASRLTSGFDTQYF.

This CDR3 reads CASSRGQESSYNEQFF. The CDR3 DNA reads as TGCGCCAGCAGCCGAGGACAGGAAAGCTCCTACAATGAGCAGTTCTTC. The chain has TRBV4-1 and TRBJ2-1; 7 bases agree with TRBD1. Germline V gene data show CDR1 as MGHRA and CDR2 as YSYEKL. The CDR3 spans 16 residues. Trimming at V came to 4 bases and at J to 0 bases, leaving 6 bases not matched to a gene.

The CDR3 protein is CASSPLSGSEAFF. In DNA form, the CDR3 reads TGTGCCAGCTCACCGTTGTCAGGGTCTGAAGCTTTCTTT. The chain uses TRBV18 and TRBJ1-1, with D maybe TRBD1 (5 bases). CDR3 length equals 13 residues. The germline V gene encodes CDR1 KGHSH and CDR2 LQKENI. Trimming cost V 3 bases and J 6 bases, with 11 bases left between them.

The V gene is TRBV6-4, the J gene TRBJ1-3; TRBD1 matches at 7 bases. V shed 5 bases, J shed 4 bases, and the junction held 2 bases outside the gene matches. The CDR3 has 13 residues. Germline V lookup: CDR1 MRHNA, CDR2 SNTAGT. The CDR3: CASSRGQGNTIYF. DNA for the CDR3: TGTGCCAGCAGTAGGGGGCAGGGAAACACCATATATTTT.

The genes are TRBV7-3 and TRBJ2-3; 11 nucleotides agree with TRBD2. Germline assignment: CDR1 SGHTA and CDR2 FQGTGA. The CDR3 loop spans 16 amino acids. Trimming took 6 bases from V and 3 from J; bases not matched to a gene: 8. CDR3 sequence reads: CASSYIAGGRTDTQYF. The DNA for the CDR3 is TGTGCCAGCAGTTATATAGCGGGAGGGAGGACAGATACGCAGTATTTT. Filled out from reference TRBV7-3 and TRBJ2-3, the complete variable domain reads GAGVSQTPSNKVTEKGKYVELRCDPISGHTALYWYRQSLGQGPEFLIYFQGTGAADDSGLPNDRFFAVRPEGSVSTLKIQRTERGDSAVYLCASSYIAGGRTDTQYFGPGTRLTVL.

This chain connects TRBV2 to TRBJ1-2; D gene uncertain. The CDR3 runs 12 residues. Germline values: CDR1 SNHLY, CDR2 FYNNEI. V was clipped by 4 bases and J by 4 bases, with 7 bases between them. CDR3 nucleotide sequence: TGTGCCAGCAGTGGGACTGCCTATGGCTACACCTTC. Its protein is CASSGTAYGYTF.

The chain uses TRBV4-2 and TRBJ2-3; D is ambiguous. The V gene lost 1 base and the J gene lost 6 bases, with 8 bases spanning the gap. Germline V gene lookup returns CDR1 LGHNA and CDR2 YNFKEQ. CDR3 length equals 13 residues. DNA of the CDR3: TGTGCCAGCAGCCAAGGGCTGGGGGATACGCAGTATTTT. Protein product: CASSQGLGDTQYF.